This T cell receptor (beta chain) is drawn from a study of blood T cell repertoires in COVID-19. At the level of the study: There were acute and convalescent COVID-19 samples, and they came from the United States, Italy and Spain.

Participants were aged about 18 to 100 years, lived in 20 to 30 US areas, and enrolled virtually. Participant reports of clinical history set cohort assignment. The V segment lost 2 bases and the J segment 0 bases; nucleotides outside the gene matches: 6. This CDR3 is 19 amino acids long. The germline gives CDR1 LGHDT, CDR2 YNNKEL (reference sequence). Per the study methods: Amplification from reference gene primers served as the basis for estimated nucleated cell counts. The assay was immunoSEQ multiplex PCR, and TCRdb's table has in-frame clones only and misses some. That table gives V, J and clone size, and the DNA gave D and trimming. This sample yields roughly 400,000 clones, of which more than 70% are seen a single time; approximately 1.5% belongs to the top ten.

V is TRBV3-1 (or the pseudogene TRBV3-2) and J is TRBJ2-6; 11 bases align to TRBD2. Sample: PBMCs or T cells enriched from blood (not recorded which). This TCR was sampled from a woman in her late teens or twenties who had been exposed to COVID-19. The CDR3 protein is CASSQPGLAESSGANVLTF. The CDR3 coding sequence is TGTGCCAGCAGCCAACCGGGACTAGCGGAAAGCTCTGGGGCCAACGTCCTGACTTTC.